A selection of T cell receptor beta chains follows, all from one sample in a study of shared clonotypes between healthy human individuals. Profiled with immunoSEQ multiplex PCR; TCRdb holds only in-frame clones, not every one. This table has more than 1,200,000 clones, approximately 98.5% appearing once. Material for sequencing was naive CD4+ T cells sorted from blood. The receptors come from a man in his thirties or forties in good health. Both conserved end residues are part of each CDR3. A D gene is named only where the DNA matches it firmly. Clone size is not always given. Where it is, it says once, few, many or a class for expanded clones.

CDR3aa,CDR3nt,abundance,d_gene,v_gene,j_gene
CSAPRANVLTF,TGCAGTGCCCCCCGGGCCAACGTCCTGACTTTC,NA,NA,TRBV20-1,TRBJ2-6
CASSGSGTGSGRMDQPQHF,TGTGCCAGCAGCGGTTCCGGGACAGGGAGTGGGAGGATGGATCAGCCCCAGCATTTT,NA,TRBD1,TRBV7-9,TRBJ1-5
CASSYRDTEKLFF,TGTGCCAGCAGTTACAGGGACACGGAAAAACTGTTTTTT,NA,NA,TRBV27,TRBJ1-4
CASSLGLTQNTGELFF,TGTGCCAGCAGCCTAGGACTGACCCAGAACACCGGGGAGCTGTTTTTT,NA,NA,TRBV5-4,TRBJ2-2
CASSPIRQGMNTEAFF,TGTGCCAGCTCCCCTATCCGACAGGGCATGAACACTGAAGCTTTCTTT,once,TRBD1,TRBV18,TRBJ1-1
CASSLIGLASLEQYF,TGTGCCAGCAGTTTAATAGGGTTAGCTTCGTTAGAGCAGTACTTC,once,NA,TRBV28,TRBJ2-7
CASRIWTDREGYTF,TGCGCCAGCAGAATTTGGACAGACAGAGAGGGCTACACCTTC,NA,NA,TRBV5-1,TRBJ1-2
CASSLVGQNYGYTF,TGTGCCAGCAGCTTAGTAGGACAGAACTATGGCTACACCTTC,NA,NA,TRBV7-9,TRBJ1-2
CASSLEGAGRDTQYF,TGTGCCAGCAGCTTAGAAGGGGCGGGAAGGGATACGCAGTATTTT,NA,NA,TRBV7-6,TRBJ2-3
CASSPGGAYQPQHF,TGTGCCAGCTCACCTGGGGGCGCCTACCAGCCCCAGCATTTT,NA,NA,TRBV18,TRBJ1-5
CASSQDGRGGYEQYF,TGCGCCAGCAGCCAAGATGGCAGGGGGGGCTACGAGCAGTACTTC,NA,NA,TRBV4-1,TRBJ2-7
CASSVGLGGLGNTGELFF,TGTGCCAGCAGCGTAGGACTAGGAGGTCTAGGGAACACCGGGGAGCTGTTTTTT,NA,NA,TRBV9,TRBJ2-2
CASRRGRHTDTQYF,TGTGCCAGCAGAAGGGGACGCCACACAGATACGCAGTATTTT,NA,NA,TRBV7-2,TRBJ2-3
CSAPVGEQYF,TGCAGTGCTCCAGTGGGAGAGCAGTACTTC,NA,NA,TRBV20-1,TRBJ2-7
CASSLEGPEAFF,TGCGCCAGCAGCTTGGAGGGGCCTGAAGCTTTCTTT,NA,NA,TRBV5-1,TRBJ1-1
CSGWWAGVNTEAFF,TGCAGCGGATGGTGGGCAGGGGTGAACACTGAAGCTTTCTTT,NA,NA,TRBV29-1,TRBJ1-1